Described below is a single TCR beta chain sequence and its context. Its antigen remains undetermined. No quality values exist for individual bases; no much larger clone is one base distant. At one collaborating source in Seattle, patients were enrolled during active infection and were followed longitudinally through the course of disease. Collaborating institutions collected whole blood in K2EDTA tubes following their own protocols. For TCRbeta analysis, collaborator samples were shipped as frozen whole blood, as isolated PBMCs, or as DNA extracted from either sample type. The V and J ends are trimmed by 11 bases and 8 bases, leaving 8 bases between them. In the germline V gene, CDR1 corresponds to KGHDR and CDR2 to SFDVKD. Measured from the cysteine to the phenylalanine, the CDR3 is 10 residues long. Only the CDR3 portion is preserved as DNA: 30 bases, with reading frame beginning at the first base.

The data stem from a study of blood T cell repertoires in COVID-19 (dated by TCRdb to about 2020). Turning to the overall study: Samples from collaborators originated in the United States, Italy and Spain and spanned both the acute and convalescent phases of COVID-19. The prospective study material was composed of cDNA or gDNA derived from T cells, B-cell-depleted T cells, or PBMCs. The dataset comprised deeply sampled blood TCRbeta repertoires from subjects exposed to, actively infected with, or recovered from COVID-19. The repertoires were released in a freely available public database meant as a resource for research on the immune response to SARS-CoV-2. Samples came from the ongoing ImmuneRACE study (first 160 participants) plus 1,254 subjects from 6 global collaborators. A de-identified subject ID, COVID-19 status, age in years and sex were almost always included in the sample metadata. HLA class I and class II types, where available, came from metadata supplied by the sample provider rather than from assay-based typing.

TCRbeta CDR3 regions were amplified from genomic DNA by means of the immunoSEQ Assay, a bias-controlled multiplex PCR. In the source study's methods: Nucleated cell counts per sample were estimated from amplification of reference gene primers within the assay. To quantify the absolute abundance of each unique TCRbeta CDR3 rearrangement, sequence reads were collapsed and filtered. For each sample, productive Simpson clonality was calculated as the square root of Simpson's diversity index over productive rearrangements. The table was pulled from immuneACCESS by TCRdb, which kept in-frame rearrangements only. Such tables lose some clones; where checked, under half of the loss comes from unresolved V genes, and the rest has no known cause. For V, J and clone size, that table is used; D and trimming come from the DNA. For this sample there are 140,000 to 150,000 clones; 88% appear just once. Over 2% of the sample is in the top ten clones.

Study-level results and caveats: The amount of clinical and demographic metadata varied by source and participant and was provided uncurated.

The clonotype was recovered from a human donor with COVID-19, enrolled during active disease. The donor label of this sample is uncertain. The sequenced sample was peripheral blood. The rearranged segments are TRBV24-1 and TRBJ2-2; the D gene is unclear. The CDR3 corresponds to CARLGGELFF. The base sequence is TGTGCCAGGCTTGGTGGGGAGCTGTTTTTT.